Below are 12 T cell receptor beta chains sequenced from a single sample in a study of T cell responses to AZD1222 COVID-19 vaccine. Profiled with immunoSEQ multiplex PCR; TCRdb holds only in-frame clones, not every one. The data contain some 140,000 clones, 80% to 90% of them singletons. Specimen: peripheral blood, collected on day 0 of AZD1222 vaccination. These receptors were taken from an adult in good health.

The chain is built from TRBV29-1 and TRBJ1-2, with D tentatively TRBD1 (5 bases). The CDR3 runs to 11 residues. Per the germline V gene, CDR1 is SQVTM and CDR2 is ANQGSEA. Trimming removed 3 bases from V and 8 bases from J, with 10 bases in between. Here the CDR3 reads CSVEGDWGYTF. CDR3 in DNA: TGCAGCGTTGAGGGGGATTGGGGCTACACCTTC.

This chain uses TRBV10-3 with TRBJ1-1, with unresolved D. The CDR3 spans 13 residues. V was cut by 4 bases and J by 4 bases, with 10 bases left in between. Germline CDR1 is ENHRY and CDR2 is SYGVKD. The CDR3 coding sequence is TGTGCCATCAGTGGACGGGTACTCACTGAAGCTTTCTTT. Amino acid sequence: CAISGRVLTEAFF.

This chain uses TRBV6-5 with TRBJ2-1, with TRBD2 as a possible D gene (6 bases). Germline-derived CDR1 and CDR2 are MNHEY and SVGAGI. The CDR3 loop spans 15 amino acids. Between the trimmed V and J ends, which lost 6 bases and 3 bases, there was a span of 15 bases. The DNA for the CDR3 is TGTGCCAGCAGCCGTATTGGAGGGGACTACAATGAGCAGTTCTTC. Its protein is CASSRIGGDYNEQFF.

This clone is a singleton in its sample. The V and J genes are TRBV10-3 and TRBJ1-1, with no clear D. The CDR3 is made up of 13 amino acids. V gave up 4 bases and J gave up 0 bases, with 6 bases separating them. Looked up from germline, CDR1 is ENHRY and CDR2 is SYGVKD. CDR3 sequence reads: CAISGLMNTEAFF. The CDR3 DNA follows: TGTGCCATCAGTGGACTCATGAACACTGAAGCTTTCTTT.

This clone has a handful of counts. This rearrangement joins TRBV6-1 to TRBJ2-7; D ambiguous. This CDR3 has 13 amino acids. Trimming left V 0 bases short and J 6 bases short, with 9 bases between. CDR1 is MNHNS, CDR2 SASEGT, per germline. CDR3 amino acids: CASSEASQREQYF. In DNA, the CDR3 is TGTGCCAGCAGTGAAGCGAGCCAACGCGAGCAGTACTTC.

The chain carries TRBV30 and TRBJ1-1; TRBD1 might be the D (5 bases). Deletions cut 0 bases from V and 6 bases from J, with 8 bases between. This CDR3 is built from 12 residues. CDR1 and CDR2 (germline): GTSNPN, SVGIG (reference sequence). CDR3 nucleotides: TGTGCCTGGAGTGTAACGGGGGCTGAAGCTTTCTTT. This encodes CAWSVTGAEAFF.

The chain links TRBV5-5 to TRBJ2-7; 10 positions match TRBD2. The germline V gene encodes CDR1 SGHKS and CDR2 YYEKEE (reference sequence). Germline trimming cut 5 bases from V and 3 bases from J; bases unmatched to any gene: 8. This CDR3 has 15 residues. This CDR3 reads CASRLRLAGSYEQYF. The CDR3 DNA follows: TGTGCCAGCAGATTGAGACTAGCGGGCAGCTACGAGCAGTACTTC.

The chain couples TRBV30 to TRBJ1-5; no firm D call. CDR3 length: 13 residues. CDR1 and CDR2 (germline): GTSNPN, SVGIG (reference sequence). V was pared by 1 base and J by 7 bases, with 11 bases between. In DNA, the CDR3 is TGTGCCTGGAGTGCCGACGGCGGGCAGCCCCAGCATTTT. Amino acid sequence: CAWSADGGQPQHF.

This clone turned up a few times. The chain has TRBV6-5 and TRBJ1-2, with TRBD1 identical over 7 bases. CDR3 length: 14 amino acids. CDR1 and CDR2 from the germline V gene are MNHEY and SVGAGI. V gave up 0 bases and J gave up 6 bases; unmatched junction bases: 4. The CDR3 coding sequence is TGTGCCAGCAGTTACTCGACAGGGTTAAATGGCTACACCTTC. Residues: CASSYSTGLNGYTF.

The chain links TRBV9 to TRBJ1-3, with D tentatively TRBD1 (5 bases). Germline V CDR1 and CDR2: SGDLS, YYNGEE. V was trimmed by 2 bases and J by 0 bases, leaving 12 bases between them. The CDR3 runs 16 residues. The CDR3 region has the DNA TGTGCCAGCAGCGTCAGTTCCGGGGCCTCTGGAAACACCATATATTTT. Translated: CASSVSSGASGNTIYF.

CDR3 protein: CASSRRMSASGYNEQFF. CDR3 sequence (DNA): TGTGCCAGCAGCCGCCGAATGAGCGCTAGCGGCTACAATGAGCAGTTCTTC. The chain combines TRBV5-6 with TRBJ2-1; 7 bases align to TRBD2. CDR3 size: 17 residues. Germline V gene lookup returns CDR1 SGHDT and CDR2 YYEEEE. V was pared by 4 bases and J by 3 bases, with 13 bases of the junction left unmatched.

The V call is TRBV5-4, the J call TRBJ2-7, with 7 positions matching TRBD2. Germline trimming cut 5 bases from V and 7 bases from J; bases unmatched to any gene: 12. The CDR3 has 14 amino acids. Germline V gene data show CDR1 as SGHNT and CDR2 as YYREEE (reference sequence). The CDR3 reads CASSWEGLGGEQYF. The CDR3 nucleotides read TGTGCCAGCAGTTGGGAAGGACTAGGAGGTGAGCAGTACTTC.